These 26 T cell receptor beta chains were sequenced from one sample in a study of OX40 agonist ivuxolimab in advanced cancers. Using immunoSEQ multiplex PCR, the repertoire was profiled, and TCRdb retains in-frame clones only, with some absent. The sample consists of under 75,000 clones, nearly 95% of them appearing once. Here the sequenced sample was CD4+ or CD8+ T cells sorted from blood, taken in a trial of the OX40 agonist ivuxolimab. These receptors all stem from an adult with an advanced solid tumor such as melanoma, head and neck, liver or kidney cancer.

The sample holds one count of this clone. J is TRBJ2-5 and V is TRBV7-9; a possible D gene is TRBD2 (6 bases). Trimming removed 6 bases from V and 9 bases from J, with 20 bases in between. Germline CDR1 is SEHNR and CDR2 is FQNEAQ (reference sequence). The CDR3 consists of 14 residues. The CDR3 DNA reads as TGTGCCAGCAGGTCAACAGGTGGAGGGTGGGCCCAGTACTTC. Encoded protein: CASRSTGGGWAQYF.

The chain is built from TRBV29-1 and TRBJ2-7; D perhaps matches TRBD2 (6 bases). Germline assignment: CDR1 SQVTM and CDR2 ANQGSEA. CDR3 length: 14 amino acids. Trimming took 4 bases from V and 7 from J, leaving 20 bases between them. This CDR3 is CSVGGYGGRGEQYF. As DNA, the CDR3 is TGCAGCGTTGGGGGTTATGGAGGGCGTGGGGAGCAGTACTTC.

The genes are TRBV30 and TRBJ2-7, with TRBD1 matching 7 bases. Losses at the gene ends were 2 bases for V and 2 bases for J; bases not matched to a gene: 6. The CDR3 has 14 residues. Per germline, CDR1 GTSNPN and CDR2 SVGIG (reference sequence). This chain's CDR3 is CAWSYWTGAYEQYF. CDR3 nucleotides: TGTGCCTGGAGTTATTGGACAGGAGCCTACGAGCAGTACTTC.

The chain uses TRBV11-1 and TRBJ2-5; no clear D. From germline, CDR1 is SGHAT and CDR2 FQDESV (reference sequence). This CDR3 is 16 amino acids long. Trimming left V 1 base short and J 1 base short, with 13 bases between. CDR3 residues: CASSLDRVAIQETQYF. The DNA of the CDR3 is TGTGCCAGCAGCTTAGATCGGGTGGCAATCCAAGAGACCCAGTACTTC.

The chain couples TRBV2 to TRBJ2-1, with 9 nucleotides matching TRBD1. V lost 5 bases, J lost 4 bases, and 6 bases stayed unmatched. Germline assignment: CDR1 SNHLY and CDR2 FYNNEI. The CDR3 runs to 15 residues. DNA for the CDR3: TGTGCCAGCAGTTCGACAGGGGGTGGGTACAATGAGCAGTTCTTC. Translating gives CASSSTGGGYNEQFF.

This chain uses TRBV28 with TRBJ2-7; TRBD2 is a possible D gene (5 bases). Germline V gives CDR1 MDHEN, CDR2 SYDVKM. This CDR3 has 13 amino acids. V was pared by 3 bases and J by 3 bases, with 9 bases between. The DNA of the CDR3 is TGTGCCAGCAGTTTGAGGGTAGGCTACGAGCAGTACTTC. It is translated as CASSLRVGYEQYF.

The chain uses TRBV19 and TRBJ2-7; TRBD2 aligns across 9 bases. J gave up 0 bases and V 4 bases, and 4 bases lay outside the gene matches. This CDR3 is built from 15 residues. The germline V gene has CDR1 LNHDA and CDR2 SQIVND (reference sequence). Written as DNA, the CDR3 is TGTGCCAGTAGTACCCTAGCGGGGATCTCCTACGAGCAGTACTTC. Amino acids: CASSTLAGISYEQYF. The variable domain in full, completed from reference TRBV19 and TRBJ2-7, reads DGGITQSPKYLFRKEGQNVTLSCEQNLNHDAMYWYRQDPGQGLRLIYYSQIVNDFQKGDIAEGYSVSREKKESFPLTVTSAQKNPTAFYLCASSTLAGISYEQYFGPGTRLTVT.

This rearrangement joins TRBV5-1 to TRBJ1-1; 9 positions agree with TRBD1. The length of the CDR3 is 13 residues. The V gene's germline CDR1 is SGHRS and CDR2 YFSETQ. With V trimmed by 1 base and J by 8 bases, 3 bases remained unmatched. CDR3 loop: CASSLTGTGEAFF. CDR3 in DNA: TGCGCCAGCAGCTTGACCGGGACAGGGGAAGCTTTCTTT.

This chain's CDR3 is CASSIGLAVYNEQFF. CDR3 DNA sequence: TGTGCCAGCAGCATCGGACTAGCGGTCTACAATGAGCAGTTCTTC. This sequence joins TRBV9 and TRBJ2-1; 10 positions agree with TRBD2. CDR1 and CDR2 (germline): SGDLS, YYNGEE. The CDR3 contains 15 residues. Trimming took 4 bases from V and 3 from J; bases not matched to a gene: 4.

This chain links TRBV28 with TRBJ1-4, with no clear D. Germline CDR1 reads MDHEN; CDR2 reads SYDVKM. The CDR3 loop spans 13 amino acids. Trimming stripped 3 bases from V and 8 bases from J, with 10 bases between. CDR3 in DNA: TGTGCCAGCAGTTTGTCCCCCAGGGAAAAACTGTTTTTT. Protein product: CASSLSPREKLFF. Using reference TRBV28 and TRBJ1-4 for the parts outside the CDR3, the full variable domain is DVKVTQSSRYLVKRTGEKVFLECVQDMDHENMFWYRQDPGLGLRLIYFSYDVKMKEKGDIPEGYSVSREKKERFSLILESASTNQTSMYLCASSLSPREKLFFGSGTQLSVL.

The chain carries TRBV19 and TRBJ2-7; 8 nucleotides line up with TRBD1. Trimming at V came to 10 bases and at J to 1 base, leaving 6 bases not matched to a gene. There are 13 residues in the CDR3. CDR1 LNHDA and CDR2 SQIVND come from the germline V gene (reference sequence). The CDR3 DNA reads TGTGCCACTCGCGGGGACAGGTCCTACGAGCAGTACTTC. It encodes CATRGDRSYEQYF.

In DNA, the CDR3 is TGTGCCAGCAGTCGCCCGGGACTAGCGTCCTACGAGCAGTACTTC. Protein sequence: CASSRPGLASYEQYF. The V gene is TRBV11-2, the J gene TRBJ2-7, with 10 bases fitting TRBD2. The CDR3 totals 15 residues. Germline V gene lookup returns CDR1 SGHAT and CDR2 FQNNGV. Germline trimming cut 6 bases from V and 1 base from J; bases unmatched to any gene: 6.

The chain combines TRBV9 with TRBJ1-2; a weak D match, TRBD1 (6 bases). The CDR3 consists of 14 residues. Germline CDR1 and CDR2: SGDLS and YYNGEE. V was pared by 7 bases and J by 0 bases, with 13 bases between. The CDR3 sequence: CASGGTLANYGYTF. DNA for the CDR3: TGTGCCAGCGGGGGGACATTGGCTAACTATGGCTACACCTTC.

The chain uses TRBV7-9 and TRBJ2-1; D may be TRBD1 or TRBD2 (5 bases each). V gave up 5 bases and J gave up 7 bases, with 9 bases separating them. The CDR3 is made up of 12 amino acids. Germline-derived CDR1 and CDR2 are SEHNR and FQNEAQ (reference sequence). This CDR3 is CASSTGPNEQFF. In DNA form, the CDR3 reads TGTGCCAGCAGCACGGGGCCGAATGAGCAGTTCTTC.

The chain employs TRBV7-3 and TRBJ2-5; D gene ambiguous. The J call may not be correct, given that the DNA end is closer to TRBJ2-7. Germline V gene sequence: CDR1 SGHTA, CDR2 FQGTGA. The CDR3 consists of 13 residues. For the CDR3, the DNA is TGTGCCAGCAGTCTTATTCCTAGTAGCGAGCAGTACTTC. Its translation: CASSLIPSSEQYF.

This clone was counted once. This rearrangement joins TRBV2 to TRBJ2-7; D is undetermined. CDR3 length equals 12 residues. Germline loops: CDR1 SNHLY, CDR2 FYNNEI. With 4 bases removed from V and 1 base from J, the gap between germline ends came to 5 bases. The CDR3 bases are TGTGCCAGCAGTGGAGATTCCTACGAGCAGTACTTC. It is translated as CASSGDSYEQYF. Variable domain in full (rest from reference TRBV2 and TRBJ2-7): EPEVTQTPSHQVTQMGQEVILRCVPISNHLYFYWYRQILGQKVEFLVSFYNNEISEKSEIFDDQFSVERPDGSNFTLKIRSTKLEDSAMYFCASSGDSYEQYFGPGTRLTVT.

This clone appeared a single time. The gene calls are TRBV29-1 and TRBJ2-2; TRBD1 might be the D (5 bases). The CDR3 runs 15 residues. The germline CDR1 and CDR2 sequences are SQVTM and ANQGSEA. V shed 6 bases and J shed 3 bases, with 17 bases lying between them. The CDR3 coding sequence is TGCAGCGTCCGGGCCCAGGGTTTCGACACCGGGGAGCTGTTTTTT. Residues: CSVRAQGFDTGELFF.

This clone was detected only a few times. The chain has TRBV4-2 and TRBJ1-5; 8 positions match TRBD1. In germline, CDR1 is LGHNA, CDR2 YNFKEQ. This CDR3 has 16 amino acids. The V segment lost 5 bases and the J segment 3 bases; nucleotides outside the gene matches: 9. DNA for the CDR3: TGTGCCAGCAGCACCCAGACAGGGGATAACAATCAGCCCCAGCATTTT. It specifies CASSTQTGDNNQPQHF.

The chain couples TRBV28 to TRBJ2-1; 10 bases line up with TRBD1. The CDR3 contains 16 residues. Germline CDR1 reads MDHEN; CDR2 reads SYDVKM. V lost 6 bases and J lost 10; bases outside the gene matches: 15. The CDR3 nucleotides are TGTGCCAGCAGGGGATTGGACAGGGGGAGTTTACGAGAGCAGTTCTTC. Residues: CASRGLDRGSLREQFF.

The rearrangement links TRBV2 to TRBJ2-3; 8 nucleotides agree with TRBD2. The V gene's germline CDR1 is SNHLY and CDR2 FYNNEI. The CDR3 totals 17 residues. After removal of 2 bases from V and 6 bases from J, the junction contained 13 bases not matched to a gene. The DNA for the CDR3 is TGTGCCAGCAGTGAAAAGGGGCCACTAGCGGCGGGGGATACGCAGTATTTT. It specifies CASSEKGPLAAGDTQYF.

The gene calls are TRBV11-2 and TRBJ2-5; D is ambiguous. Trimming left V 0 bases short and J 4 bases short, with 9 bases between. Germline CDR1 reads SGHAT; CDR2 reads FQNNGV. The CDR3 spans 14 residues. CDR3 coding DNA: TGTGCCAGCAGCTTAGATTGGTCCACAGAGACCCAGTACTTC. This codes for CASSLDWSTETQYF.

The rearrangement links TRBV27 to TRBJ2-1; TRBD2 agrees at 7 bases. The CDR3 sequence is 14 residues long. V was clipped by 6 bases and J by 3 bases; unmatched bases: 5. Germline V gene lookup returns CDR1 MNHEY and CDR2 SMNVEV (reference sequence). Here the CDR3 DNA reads TGTGCCAGCAGCCCGACTAGCTACTACAATGAGCAGTTCTTC. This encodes CASSPTSYYNEQFF.

The CDR3, as DNA: TGCAGTGCTAGTGATCATACGCAGTATTTT. This encodes CSASDHTQYF. The chain is built from TRBV20-1 and TRBJ2-3, with no clear D. Deletions cut 3 bases from V and 7 bases from J, with 5 bases between. Germline V gives CDR1 DFQATT, CDR2 SNEGSKA (reference sequence). The CDR3 totals 10 residues.

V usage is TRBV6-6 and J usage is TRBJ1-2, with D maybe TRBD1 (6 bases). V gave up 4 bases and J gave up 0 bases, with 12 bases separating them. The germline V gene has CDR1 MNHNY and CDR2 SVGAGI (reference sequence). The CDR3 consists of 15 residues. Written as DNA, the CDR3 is TGTGCCAGCAGTTCTCCGGGACATTCTAACTATGGCTACACCTTC. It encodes CASSSPGHSNYGYTF.

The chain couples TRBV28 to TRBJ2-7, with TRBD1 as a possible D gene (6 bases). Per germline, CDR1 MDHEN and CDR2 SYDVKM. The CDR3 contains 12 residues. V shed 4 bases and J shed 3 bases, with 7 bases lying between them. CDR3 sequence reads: CASSSDSYEQYF. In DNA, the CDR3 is TGTGCCAGCAGTTCGGACAGCTACGAGCAGTACTTC. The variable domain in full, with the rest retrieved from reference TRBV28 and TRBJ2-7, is DVKVTQSSRYLVKRTGEKVFLECVQDMDHENMFWYRQDPGLGLRLIYFSYDVKMKEKGDIPEGYSVSREKKERFSLILESASTNQTSMYLCASSSDSYEQYFGPGTRLTVT.

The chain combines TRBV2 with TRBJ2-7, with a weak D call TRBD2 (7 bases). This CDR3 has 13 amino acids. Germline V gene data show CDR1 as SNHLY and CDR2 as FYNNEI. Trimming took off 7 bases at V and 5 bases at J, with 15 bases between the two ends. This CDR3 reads CASIPGGLNEQYF. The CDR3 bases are TGTGCCAGCATCCCCGGGGGGCTAAACGAGCAGTACTTC.